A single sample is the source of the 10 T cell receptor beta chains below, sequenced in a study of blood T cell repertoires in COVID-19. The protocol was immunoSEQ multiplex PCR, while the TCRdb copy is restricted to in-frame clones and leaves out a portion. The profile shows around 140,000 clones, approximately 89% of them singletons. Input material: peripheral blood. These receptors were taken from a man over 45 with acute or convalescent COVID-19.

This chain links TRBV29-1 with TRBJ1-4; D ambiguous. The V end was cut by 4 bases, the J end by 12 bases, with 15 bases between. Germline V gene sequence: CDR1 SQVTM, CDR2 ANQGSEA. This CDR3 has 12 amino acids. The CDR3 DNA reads TGCAGCGTTGGGCACCCTAAGGGAGAACTGTTTTTT. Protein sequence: CSVGHPKGELFF.

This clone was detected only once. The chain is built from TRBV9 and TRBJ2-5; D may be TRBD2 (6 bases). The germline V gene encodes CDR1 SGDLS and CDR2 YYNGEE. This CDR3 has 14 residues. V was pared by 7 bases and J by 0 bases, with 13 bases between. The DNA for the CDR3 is TGTGCCAGCGCAAATGGGGGGTACCAAGAGACCCAGTACTTC. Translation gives CASANGGYQETQYF.

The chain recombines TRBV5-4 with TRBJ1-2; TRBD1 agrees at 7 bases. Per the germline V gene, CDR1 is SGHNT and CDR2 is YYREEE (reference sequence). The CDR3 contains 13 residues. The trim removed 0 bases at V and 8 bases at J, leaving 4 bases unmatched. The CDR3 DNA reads TGTGCCAGCAGCTTGGGACAGGGTACGGGCTACACCTTC. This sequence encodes CASSLGQGTGYTF.

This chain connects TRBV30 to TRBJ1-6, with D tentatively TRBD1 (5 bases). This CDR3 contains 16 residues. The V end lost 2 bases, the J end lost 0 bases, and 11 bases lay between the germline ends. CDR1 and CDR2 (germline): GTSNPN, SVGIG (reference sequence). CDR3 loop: CAWSLVQGSYNSPLHF. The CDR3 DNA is TGTGCCTGGAGTCTGGTCCAGGGCTCCTATAATTCACCCCTCCACTTT.

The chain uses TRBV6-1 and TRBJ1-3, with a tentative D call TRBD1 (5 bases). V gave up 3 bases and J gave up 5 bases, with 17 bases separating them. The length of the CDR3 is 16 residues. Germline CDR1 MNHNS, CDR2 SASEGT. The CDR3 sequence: CASSDVDSSSRNTIYF. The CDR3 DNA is TGTGCCAGCAGTGACGTCGACAGTTCCTCCCGAAACACCATATATTTT.

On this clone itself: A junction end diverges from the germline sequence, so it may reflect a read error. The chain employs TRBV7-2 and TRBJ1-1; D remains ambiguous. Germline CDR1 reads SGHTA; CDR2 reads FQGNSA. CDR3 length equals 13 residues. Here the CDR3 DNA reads TGTGCCAGCAACTTACCAGTCAACACTGAAGCTTTCTTT. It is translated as CASNLPVNTEAFF.

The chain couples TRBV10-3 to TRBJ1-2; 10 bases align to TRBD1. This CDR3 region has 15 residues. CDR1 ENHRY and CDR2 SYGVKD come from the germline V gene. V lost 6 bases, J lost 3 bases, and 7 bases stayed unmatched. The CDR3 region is CAIRPGQGYDYGYTF. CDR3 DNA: TGTGCCATCAGGCCGGGACAGGGGTACGACTATGGCTACACCTTC.

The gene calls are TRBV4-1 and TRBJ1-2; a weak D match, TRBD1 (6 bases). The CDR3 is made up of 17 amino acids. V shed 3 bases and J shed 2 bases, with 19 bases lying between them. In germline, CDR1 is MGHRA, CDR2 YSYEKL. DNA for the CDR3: TGCGCCAGCAGCCAGGGGACCCTACAGGGTACCAACTATGGCTACACCTTC. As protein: CASSQGTLQGTNYGYTF.

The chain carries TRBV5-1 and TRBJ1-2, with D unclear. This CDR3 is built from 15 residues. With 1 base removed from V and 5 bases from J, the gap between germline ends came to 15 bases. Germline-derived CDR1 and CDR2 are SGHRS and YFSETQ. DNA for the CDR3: TGCGCCAGCAGCTTGTCATCCGACGGGTCGTATGGCTACACCTTC. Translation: CASSLSSDGSYGYTF.

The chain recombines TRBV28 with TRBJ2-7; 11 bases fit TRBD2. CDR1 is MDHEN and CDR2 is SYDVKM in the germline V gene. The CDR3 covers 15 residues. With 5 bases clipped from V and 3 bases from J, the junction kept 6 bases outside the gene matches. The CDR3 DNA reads TGTGCCAGCAGTACGACTAGCGGGAATTTCTACGAGCAGTACTTC. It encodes CASSTTSGNFYEQYF. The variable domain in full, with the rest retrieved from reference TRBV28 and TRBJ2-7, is DVKVTQSSRYLVKRTGEKVFLECVQDMDHENMFWYRQDPGLGLRLIYFSYDVKMKEKGDIPEGYSVSREKKERFSLILESASTNQTSMYLCASSTTSGNFYEQYFGPGTRLTVT.